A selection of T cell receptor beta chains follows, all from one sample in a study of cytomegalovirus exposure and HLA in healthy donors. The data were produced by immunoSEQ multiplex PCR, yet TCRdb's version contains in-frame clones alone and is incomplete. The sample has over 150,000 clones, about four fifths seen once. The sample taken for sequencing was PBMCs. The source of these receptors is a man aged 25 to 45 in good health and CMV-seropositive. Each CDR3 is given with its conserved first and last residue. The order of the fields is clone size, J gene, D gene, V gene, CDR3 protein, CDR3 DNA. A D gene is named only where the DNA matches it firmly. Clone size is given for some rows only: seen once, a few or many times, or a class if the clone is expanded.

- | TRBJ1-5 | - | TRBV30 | CAWSVGRGFDQPQHF | TGTGCCTGGAGCGTGGGCAGGGGTTTTGATCAGCCCCAGCATTTT
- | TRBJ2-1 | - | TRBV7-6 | CASSDTGVSAYNEQFF | TGTGCCAGCAGCGATACGGGAGTCTCGGCCTACAATGAGCAGTTCTTC
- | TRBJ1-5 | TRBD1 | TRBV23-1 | CASPSGGQGMAYMSNQPQHF | TGCGCCAGCCCATCTGGGGGACAGGGGATGGCGTATATGAGCAATCAGCCCCAGCATTTT
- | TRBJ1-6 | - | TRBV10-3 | CAISGSDSRDSPLHF | TGTGCCATCAGTGGGTCAGACAGTCGGGATTCACCCCTCCACTTT
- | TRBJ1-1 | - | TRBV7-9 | CASSRSGRGMNTEAFF | TGTGCCAGCAGCCGGAGTGGTCGGGGAATGAACACTGAAGCTTTCTTT
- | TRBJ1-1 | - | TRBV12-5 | CASGRGQLNTEAFF | TGTGCTAGTGGTCGAGGACAGCTGAACACTGAAGCTTTCTTT
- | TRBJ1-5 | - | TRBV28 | CASLKRVGNQPQHF | TGTGCCAGCCTTAAAAGAGTAGGCAATCAGCCCCAGCATTTT
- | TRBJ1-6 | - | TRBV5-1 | CASSLDRSTYNSPLHF | TGCGCCAGCAGCCTGGACAGAAGCACCTATAATTCACCCCTCCACTTT
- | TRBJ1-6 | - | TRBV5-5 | CASSLGRVDSPLHF | TGTGCCAGCAGCTTGGGCAGGGTGGATTCACCCCTCCACTTT
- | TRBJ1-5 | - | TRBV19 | CATAGNVGNQPQHF | TGTGCCACCGCAGGGAACGTGGGTAATCAGCCCCAGCATTTT
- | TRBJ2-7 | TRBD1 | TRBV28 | CASSRRGQNPSYEQYF | TGTGCCAGCAGTCGCAGGGGACAGAATCCATCCTACGAGCAGTACTTC
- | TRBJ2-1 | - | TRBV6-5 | CASSPRAYNEQFF | TGTGCCAGCTCCCCCCGAGCCTACAATGAGCAGTTCTTC
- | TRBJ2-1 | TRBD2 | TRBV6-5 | CASITTSAGVSEQFF | TGTGCCAGCATTACAACATCCGCGGGGGTCAGTGAGCAGTTCTTC
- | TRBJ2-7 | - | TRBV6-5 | CASSYWAGDEQYF | TGTGCCAGCAGTTACTGGGCAGGGGACGAGCAGTACTTC
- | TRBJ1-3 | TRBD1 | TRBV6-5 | CASSYRQGAGNTIYF | TGTGCCAGCAGTTACCGGCAGGGGGCTGGAAACACCATATATTTT
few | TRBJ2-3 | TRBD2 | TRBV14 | CASSRPGLAAADTQYF | TGTGCCAGCAGCCGGCCGGGCCTAGCGGCGGCAGATACGCAGTATTTT
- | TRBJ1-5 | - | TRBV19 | CASSSSLLPQHF | TGTGCCAGTAGTTCCTCCTTGTTGCCCCAGCATTTT